Below are 17 T cell receptor beta chains sequenced from a single sample in a study of OX40 agonist ivuxolimab in advanced cancers. Clones were sequenced by immunoSEQ multiplex PCR, and TCRdb holds only the in-frame ones, with some missing. In the table there are around 35,000 clones, about nine tenths of which are singletons. The sample in question was CD4+ or CD8+ T cells sorted from blood, obtained in a trial of the OX40 agonist ivuxolimab. These receptors originate from an adult with an advanced solid tumor such as melanoma, head and neck, liver or kidney cancer.

The genes are TRBV5-1 and TRBJ2-7, with 9 bases aligning to TRBD2. CDR1 and CDR2 (germline): SGHRS, YFSETQ. This CDR3 region has 12 residues. V trimming: 4 bases; J trimming: 6 bases; junction bases outside the gene matches: 2. The CDR3 bases are TGCGCCAGCAGCCCGCGGGGGGGCGAGCAGTACTTC. Translation: CASSPRGGEQYF.

The V call is TRBV4-2, the J call TRBJ1-3; D is uncertain. The CDR3 is 14 residues long. Per the germline V gene, CDR1 is LGHNA and CDR2 is YNFKEQ. The V end was cut by 2 bases, the J end by 0 bases, with 5 bases between. CDR3 loop: CASSQPPSGNTIYF. The CDR3 nucleotides are TGTGCCAGCAGCCAACCCCCCTCTGGAAACACCATATATTTT.

The rearrangement links TRBV4-3 to TRBJ2-7; D is uncertain. Germline V gene data show CDR1 as LGHNA and CDR2 as YSLEER. Trimming left V 6 bases short and J 4 bases short, with 7 bases between. This CDR3 contains 11 residues. CDR3 residues: CASSNFYEQYF. DNA for the CDR3: TGCGCCAGCAGTAATTTTTACGAGCAGTACTTC.

V gene TRBV5-1 combines with J gene TRBJ2-7, with 7 bases matching TRBD2. The CDR3 runs to 15 residues. The junction had 7 bases not matched to a gene; V was cut back by 4 bases and J by 0 bases. Germline CDR1 reads SGHRS; CDR2 reads YFSETQ. CDR3 loop: CASSPTLAASYEQYF. The CDR3 nucleotides are TGCGCCAGCAGCCCTACCCTAGCGGCCTCCTACGAGCAGTACTTC.

The CDR3 sequence is CASSTTGAGDTQYF. The CDR3 DNA follows: TGTGCCAGCAGCACCACAGGGGCGGGAGATACGCAGTATTTT. V usage is TRBV9 and J usage is TRBJ2-3; 7 bases match TRBD1. After removal of 4 bases from V and 5 bases from J, the junction contained 7 bases not matched to a gene. The CDR3 contains 14 residues. Germline CDR1 SGDLS, CDR2 YYNGEE.

The J gene is TRBJ2-3, the V gene TRBV19; 7 nucleotides agree with TRBD1. This CDR3 is 13 amino acids long. J was trimmed by 1 base and V by 10 bases; bases with no gene match: 5. Germline loops: CDR1 LNHDA, CDR2 SQIVND (reference sequence). CDR3 bases: TGTGCCACACGAGGACAGGGCACAGATACGCAGTATTTT. Its translation: CATRGQGTDTQYF.

The J gene is TRBJ2-1, the V gene TRBV5-1, with TRBD2 matching over 7 bases. The germline gives CDR1 SGHRS, CDR2 YFSETQ. The CDR3 is 15 residues long. V gave up 3 bases and J gave up 7 bases; unmatched junction bases: 10. CDR3 sequence (DNA): TGCGCCAGCAGCTGGGCGGTGGAGCGGGGAAATGAGCAGTTCTTC. Its translation: CASSWAVERGNEQFF.

The rearrangement uses TRBV4-1 and TRBJ2-1; 7 positions agree with TRBD2. V shed 2 bases, J shed 4 bases, and the junction held 5 bases outside the gene matches. Germline loops: CDR1 MGHRA, CDR2 YSYEKL. CDR3 length: 15 amino acids. The CDR3 here is CASSQTAGTYNEQFF. Here the CDR3 DNA reads TGCGCCAGCAGCCAAACAGCGGGAACTTACAATGAGCAGTTCTTC.

This clone is a singleton in its sample. The genes are TRBV6-5 and TRBJ2-5; no firm D call. The germline CDR1 and CDR2 sequences are MNHEY and SVGAGI. Trimming took 5 bases from V and 5 from J, leaving 9 bases between them. The CDR3 has 12 amino acids. CDR3 DNA: TGTGCCAGCAGTACTACTCGGGAGACCCAGTACTTC. It translates to CASSTTRETQYF.

The chain links TRBV11-2 to TRBJ2-1, with D perhaps given as TRBD1 or TRBD2 (5 bases each). The germline CDR1 and CDR2 sequences are SGHAT and FQNNGV. The CDR3 sequence is 17 residues long. The ends were cut back, 6 bases at V and 0 bases at J, with 18 bases in the middle. The CDR3 DNA reads TGTGCCAGCAGGCGTCCCGGGACCTCGAGCTCCTACAATGAGCAGTTCTTC. It specifies CASRRPGTSSSYNEQFF. Complete variable domain (other parts from reference TRBV11-2 and TRBJ2-1): EAGVAQSPRYKIIEKRQSVAFWCNPISGHATLYWYQQILGQGPKLLIQFQNNGVVDDSQLPKDRFSAERLKGVDSTLKIQPAKLEDSAVYLCASRRPGTSSSYNEQFFGPGTRLTVL.

The rearrangement links TRBV6-5 to TRBJ2-5; 13 bases are shared with TRBD2. The J call may be faulty, since TRBJ2-7 better matches the DNA end. The germline CDR1 and CDR2 sequences are MNHEY and SVGAGI. The CDR3 sequence is 15 residues long. CDR3 in DNA: TGTGCCAGCAGAAGAACTAGCGGGAGGGCCGGCGAGCAGTACTTC. Its translation is CASRRTSGRAGEQYF.

In this sample, this clone turned up once. The DNA for the CDR3 is TGTGCCAGCAGCCAGCACGGAGCTGGGATAAACACCGGGGAGCTGTTTTTT. Protein sequence: CASSQHGAGINTGELFF. J is TRBJ2-2 and V is TRBV4-2; D is undetermined. V lost 3 bases, J lost 2 bases, and 16 bases lay in between. The V gene's germline CDR1 is LGHNA and CDR2 YNFKEQ. The CDR3 has 17 residues.

This chain links TRBV6-6 with TRBJ2-5, with TRBD2 as a possible D gene (6 bases). This CDR3 comprises 14 residues. Germline V lookup: CDR1 MNHNY, CDR2 SVGAGI (reference sequence). Trimming took off 7 bases at V and 4 bases at J, with 16 bases between the two ends. The CDR3 sequence is CASTTREPRETQYF. The CDR3 DNA is TGTGCCAGCACGACTAGGGAACCCCGAGAGACCCAGTACTTC.

The rearrangement links TRBV30 to TRBJ2-7; 10 bases line up with TRBD2. J lost 0 bases, V lost 0 bases, and 8 bases had no gene match. Germline V gives CDR1 GTSNPN, CDR2 SVGIG (reference sequence). The CDR3 has 17 amino acids. As DNA, the CDR3 is TGTGCCTGGAGTGTACCCAGCGGGAGGGCCTTCTCCTACGAGCAGTACTTC. It is translated as CAWSVPSGRAFSYEQYF.

CDR3 region: CASSLISRGGRFDTQYF. CDR3 coding DNA: TGTGCCAGCAGTTTAATTTCGCGGGGGGGCCGTTTTGATACGCAGTATTTT. The V gene is TRBV28, the J gene TRBJ2-3, with 9 nucleotides matching TRBD2. Germline assignment: CDR1 MDHEN and CDR2 SYDVKM. The V segment lost 2 bases and the J segment 6 bases; nucleotides outside the gene matches: 12. This CDR3 is 17 amino acids long.

The gene calls are TRBV6-1 and TRBJ1-1; 7 bases are shared with TRBD1. CDR1 and CDR2 from the germline V gene are MNHNS and SASEGT. With 7 bases clipped from V and 3 bases from J, the junction kept 5 bases outside the gene matches. The CDR3 length is 13 residues. The CDR3 DNA is TGTGCCAGCATAAGGACAGGCCACACTGAAGCTTTCTTT. As protein: CASIRTGHTEAFF.

J is TRBJ2-5 and V is TRBV4-2; D is possibly TRBD1 (5 bases). The CDR3 spans 16 residues. The germline V gene has CDR1 LGHNA and CDR2 YNFKEQ. The germline V and J ends were trimmed by 0 bases and 1 base, with 12 bases remaining between them. CDR3 region: CASSQEGFRGQETQYF. CDR3 bases: TGTGCCAGCAGCCAAGAAGGATTTAGGGGCCAAGAGACCCAGTACTTC.